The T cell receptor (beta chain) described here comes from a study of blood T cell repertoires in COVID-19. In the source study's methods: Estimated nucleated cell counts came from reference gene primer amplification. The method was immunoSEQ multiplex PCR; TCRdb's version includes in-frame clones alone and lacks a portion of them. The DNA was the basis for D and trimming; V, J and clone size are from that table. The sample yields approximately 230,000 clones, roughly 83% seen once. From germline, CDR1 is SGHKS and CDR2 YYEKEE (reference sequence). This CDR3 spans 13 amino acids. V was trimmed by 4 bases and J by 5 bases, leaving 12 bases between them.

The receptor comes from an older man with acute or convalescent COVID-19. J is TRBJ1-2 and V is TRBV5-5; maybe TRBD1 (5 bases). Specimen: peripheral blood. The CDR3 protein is CASSRTKDYGYTF. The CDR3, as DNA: TGTGCCAGCAGCCGGACAAAGGATTATGGCTACACCTTC.